The source of this T cell receptor (beta chain) is a study of cytomegalovirus exposure and HLA in healthy donors. Overall study results and limits: Among TCR beta chains, those listed as cytomegalovirus-associated numbered about 160. As was reported, the classifier diagnosed cytomegalovirus status with high specificity and sensitivity. Rarity characterized most TCR sequences, yet some public TCRs appeared in many donors.

Germline CDR1 and CDR2: WSHSY and SAAADI. The CDR3 is 13 amino acids. V dropped 6 bases and J dropped 4; count of bases not matched to a gene: 5. Comments on this clone: Antigen specificity is unknown.

The table came from immunoSEQ multiplex PCR; TCRdb's copy has only in-frame clones and leaves some out. The sample holds roughly 200,000 clones, about 89% seen once. Separate from the approximately 670-subject first cohort was the approximately 110-subject validation cohort, to which the donors belonged. The clonotype originates from a man aged 25 to 45 in good health and CMV-seropositive. The V call is TRBV10-2, the J call TRBJ2-5, with TRBD1 matching 7 bases. What was sequenced was PBMCs. This CDR3 is CASRTGSGETQYF. The DNA of the CDR3 is TGCGCCAGCAGGACAGGGTCGGGAGAGACCCAGTACTTC.